Listed below are T cell receptor beta chains from one sample, sequenced in a study of radiation and T cells in renal cell carcinoma. TCRdb keeps only in-frame clones here, not all; method: immunoSEQ multiplex PCR. The sample holds 100,000 to 150,000 clones, 81% seen once. Sequencing used blood, obtained from a patient whose treatment included radiotherapy and nephrectomy. These receptors all stem from a man aged 45-65 years with renal cell carcinoma. CDR3s include the opening cysteine and the closing phenylalanine or tryptophan. D genes are given only for firm matches. Some rows mark clone size as missing; the rest say once, few, many or name a class of expanded clone.

. TRBJ2-7 TRBV25-1 TRBD2 CASSDGRPGGSDEQYF TGTGCCAGCAGTGACGGACGCCCGGGCGGGAGTGACGAGCAGTACTTC
. TRBJ2-3 TRBV7-9 . CASSLEIPHTQYF TGTGCCAGCAGCTTAGAAATCCCCCATACGCAGTATTTT
. TRBJ1-4 TRBV27 . CASRGGEKLFF TGTGCCAGCAGGGGGGGGGAAAAACTGTTTTTT
once TRBJ2-1 TRBV4-1 TRBD2 CASSQLPPATSGGGYEQFF TGCGCCAGCAGCCAACTACCCCCGGCGACTAGCGGGGGTGGATATGAGCAGTTCTTC
. TRBJ2-7 TRBV19 TRBD1 CASSPYRGEQYF TGTGCCAGTAGTCCATACAGGGGCGAGCAGTACTTC
once TRBJ1-2 TRBV28 . CASSSPSRDRYGYTF TGTGCCAGCAGTTCCCCGAGCCGCGACCGCTATGGCTACACCTTC
. TRBJ2-5 TRBV5-6 . CASSLVGPQETQYF TGTGCCAGCAGCTTGGTGGGCCCACAAGAGACCCAGTACTTC
. TRBJ1-3 TRBV30 . CAWSVGQGMAIYF TGTGCCTGGAGTGTAGGGCAGGGTATGGCCATATATTTT
. TRBJ1-6 TRBV25-1 . CASSESYGTKGSPLHF TGTGCCAGCAGTGAATCCTACGGGACAAAGGGTTCACCCCTCCACTTT
. TRBJ2-1 TRBV5-1 . CASSLAGNNEQFF TGCGCCAGCAGCTTGGCGGGCAACAATGAGCAGTTCTTC
. TRBJ2-5 TRBV27 . CASSLVGGRETQYF TGTGCCAGCAGTTTGGTGGGGGGGCGAGAGACCCAGTACTTC
once TRBJ2-2 TRBV10-3 TRBD2 CAISVAGGTPGELFF TGTGCCATCAGCGTAGCGGGAGGGACCCCCGGGGAGCTGTTTTTT
. TRBJ2-7 TRBV28 TRBD2 CASSSLAGARYEQYF TGTGCCAGCAGTTCCCTAGCGGGAGCGAGGTACGAGCAGTACTTC
. TRBJ2-7 TRBV7-3 . CASSPNPPGGAGVAYEQYF TGTGCCAGCAGCCCAAACCCCCCAGGGGGGGCGGGAGTTGCCTACGAGCAGTACTTC
. TRBJ2-7 TRBV6-5 . CASSPGPYEQYF TGTGCCAGCAGCCCGGGACCCTACGAGCAGTACTTC
once TRBJ1-1 TRBV6-5 . CASSYSGGGYTEAFF TGTGCCAGCAGTTACTCGGGGGGCGGATACACTGAAGCTTTCTTT
once TRBJ1-2 TRBV13 TRBD1 CASSIRTGGPNYGYTF TGTGCCAGCAGCATAAGGACAGGAGGCCCTAACTATGGCTACACCTTC
. TRBJ2-7 TRBV25-1 . CASSFQGRGSYEQYF TGTGCCAGCAGTTTCCAGGGCCGGGGCTCCTACGAGCAGTACTTC
medium-sized TRBJ2-7 TRBV28 . CASSLISYEQYF TGTGCCAGCAGTTTAATTTCCTACGAGCAGTACTTC
. TRBJ1-1 TRBV5-4 . CASKLMNTEAFF TGTGCCAGCAAACTGATGAACACTGAAGCTTTCTTT
. TRBJ1-3 TRBV30 . CAWTLHRFGNTIYF TGTGCCTGGACTCTACACCGATTTGGAAACACCATATATTTT
. TRBJ1-2 TRBV11-2 . CASSLGWAGRTHYGYTF TGTGCCAGCAGCTTAGGATGGGCAGGGAGGACTCATTATGGCTACACCTTC
once TRBJ2-3 TRBV7-8 TRBD2 CASSLDSGTSGSWFTDTQYF TGTGCCAGCAGCTTAGATTCGGGAACTAGCGGGAGCTGGTTCACAGATACGCAGTATTTT
once TRBJ1-1 TRBV27 . CASRRVGEYTEAFF TGTGCCAGCAGACGGGTGGGGGAGTACACTGAAGCTTTCTTT
. TRBJ2-2 TRBV5-4 TRBD1 CASSSTGVTGELFF TGTGCCAGCAGCTCTACAGGGGTGACCGGGGAGCTGTTTTTT
. TRBJ2-1 TRBV2 TRBD2 CATAETSGNEQFF TGTGCCACCGCCGAGACTAGCGGCAATGAGCAGTTCTTC
. TRBJ2-7 TRBV9 TRBD2 CASSVASGENYEQYF TGTGCCAGCAGCGTAGCAAGCGGGGAAAACTACGAGCAGTACTTC
. TRBJ2-5 TRBV9 TRBD1 CASSTRTGVRETQYF TGTGCCAGCAGCACCCGGACAGGGGTACGAGAGACCCAGTACTTC
. TRBJ1-2 TRBV21-1 . CASSKCPGTGPKGYTF TGTGCCAGCAGCAAGTGTCCCGGTACGGGGCCAAAAGGCTACACCTTC
. TRBJ2-3 TRBV19 TRBD1 CASSIDPRRGLADTQYF TGTGCCAGTAGTATAGATCCCCGCAGGGGGCTCGCAGATACGCAGTATTTT
few TRBJ1-1 TRBV5-1 TRBD1 CASSWDSPMNTEAFF TGCGCCAGCAGCTGGGACAGTCCCATGAACACTGAAGCTTTCTTT
. TRBJ1-1 TRBV5-1 TRBD1 CASSLGDRDTEAFF TGCGCCAGCAGCTTGGGTGACAGGGACACTGAAGCTTTCTTT
few TRBJ2-7 TRBV7-3 . CASSSDHGVEQYF TGTGCCAGCAGCTCAGACCATGGTGTCGAGCAGTACTTC
. TRBJ2-1 TRBV7-9 . CASSPWAGTGKSEQFF TGTGCCAGCAGCCCGTGGGCCGGGACGGGGAAATCTGAGCAGTTCTTC
. TRBJ2-5 TRBV2 . CASRLRAWVQETQYF TGTGCCAGCAGGCTCAGGGCCTGGGTACAAGAGACCCAGTACTTC
. TRBJ1-1 TRBV10-3 . CAFRGDSGNAEAFF TGTGCCTTCAGGGGCGACTCAGGGAATGCTGAAGCTTTCTTT
. TRBJ1-2 TRBV18 . CASSPRVNSYGYTF TGTGCCAGCTCACCACGAGTGAACAGCTATGGCTACACCTTC
once TRBJ1-3 TRBV5-8 . CASNPGQLTGNTIYF TGTGCCAGCAACCCGGGACAACTAACTGGAAACACCATATATTTT
. TRBJ1-1 TRBV5-1 TRBD1 CASSLVGTGGAGSTEAFF TGCGCCAGCAGCTTGGTAGGGACAGGGGGCGCGGGTTCCACTGAAGCTTTCTTT
once TRBJ2-7 TRBV9 TRBD1 CASSVAGQGAFYEQYF TGTGCCAGCAGCGTAGCGGGACAGGGGGCATTCTACGAGCAGTACTTC
. TRBJ2-7 TRBV6-5 . CASSSTGFRFSYEQYF TGTGCCAGCAGTTCCACAGGGTTCCGTTTTAGCTACGAGCAGTACTTC
. TRBJ1-1 TRBV6-5 . CASSYETEAFF TGTGCCAGCAGTTACGAGACTGAAGCTTTCTTT
few TRBJ1-4 TRBV5-4 TRBD1 CASSRKTGENEKLFF TGTGCCAGCAGCAGAAAGACAGGGGAAAATGAAAAACTGTTTTTT
. TRBJ1-5 TRBV2 . CASSGGDSNQPQHF TGTGCCAGCAGTGGGGGCGATAGCAATCAGCCCCAGCATTTT